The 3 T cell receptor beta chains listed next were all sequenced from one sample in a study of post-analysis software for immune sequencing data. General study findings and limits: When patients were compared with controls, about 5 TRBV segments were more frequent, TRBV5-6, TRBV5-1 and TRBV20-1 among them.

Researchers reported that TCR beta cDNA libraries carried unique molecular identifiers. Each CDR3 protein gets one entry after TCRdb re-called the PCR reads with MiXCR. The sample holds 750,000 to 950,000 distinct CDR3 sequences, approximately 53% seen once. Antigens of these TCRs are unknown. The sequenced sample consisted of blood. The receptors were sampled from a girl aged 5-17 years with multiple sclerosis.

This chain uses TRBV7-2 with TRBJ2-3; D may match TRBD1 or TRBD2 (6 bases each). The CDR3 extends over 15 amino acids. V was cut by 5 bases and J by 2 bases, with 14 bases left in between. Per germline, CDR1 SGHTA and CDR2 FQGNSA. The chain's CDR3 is CASSPEGGFTDTQYF. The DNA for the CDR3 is TGTGCCAGCAGCCCGGAAGGGGGGTTCACAGATACGCAGTATTTT.

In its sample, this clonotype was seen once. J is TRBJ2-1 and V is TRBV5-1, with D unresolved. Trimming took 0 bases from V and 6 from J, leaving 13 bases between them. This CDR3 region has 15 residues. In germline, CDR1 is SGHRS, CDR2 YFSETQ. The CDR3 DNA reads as TGCGCCAGCAGCTTGGCTCCAGGCACCGGCAATGAGCAGTTCTTC. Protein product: CASSLAPGTGNEQFF. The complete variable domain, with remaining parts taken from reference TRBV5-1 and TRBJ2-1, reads KAGVTQTPRYLIKTRGQQVTLSCSPISGHRSVSWYQQTPGQGLQFLFEYFSETQRNKGNFPGRFSGRQFSNSRSEMNVSTLELGDSALYLCASSLAPGTGNEQFFGPGTRLTVL.

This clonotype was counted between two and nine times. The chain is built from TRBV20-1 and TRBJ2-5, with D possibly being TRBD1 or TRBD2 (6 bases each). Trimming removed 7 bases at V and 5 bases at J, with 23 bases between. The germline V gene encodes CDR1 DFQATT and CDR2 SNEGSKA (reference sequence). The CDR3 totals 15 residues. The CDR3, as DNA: TGCAGTGTTCTCCCAAGGGGGGCGGTCCCGGAGACCCAGTACTTC. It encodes CSVLPRGAVPETQYF.